This T cell receptor beta chain is drawn from a study of cytomegalovirus exposure and HLA in healthy donors. Points on this clone: The target antigen is unknown.

This CDR3 spans 15 amino acids. Germline V gives CDR1 GTSNPN, CDR2 SVGIG (reference sequence). Trimming removed 0 bases at V and 9 bases at J, with 15 bases between. Both 60 Vbeta primers and 13 Jbeta primers went into the PCR. Assay: immunoSEQ multiplex PCR; the TCRdb copy retains only in-frame clones and omits some. The sample lists roughly 160,000 clones, about 80% occurring once. Study findings and constraints: Researchers counted roughly 150 TCR beta chains as cytomegalovirus-associated. Indistinguishable V segments, including TRBV6-2 and TRBV6-3, were excluded.

This TCR was sampled from a man aged 50 to 60 in good health and CMV-seropositive. The sample taken for sequencing was PBMCs. The gene calls are TRBV30 and TRBJ1-6; tentatively, D is TRBD1 (6 bases). For the CDR3, the DNA is TGTGCCTGGAGTGTCTTTGGCCCAGGGGCTTCACCCCTCCACTTT. Its protein product is CAWSVFGPGASPLHF.